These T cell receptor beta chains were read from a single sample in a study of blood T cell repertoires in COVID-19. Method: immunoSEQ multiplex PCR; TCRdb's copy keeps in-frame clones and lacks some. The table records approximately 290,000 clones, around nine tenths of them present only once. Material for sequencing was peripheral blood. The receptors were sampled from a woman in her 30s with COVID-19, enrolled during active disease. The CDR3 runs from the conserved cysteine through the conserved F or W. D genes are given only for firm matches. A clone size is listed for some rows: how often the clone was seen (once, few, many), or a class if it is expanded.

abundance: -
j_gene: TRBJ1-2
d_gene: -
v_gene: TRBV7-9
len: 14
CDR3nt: TGTGCCAGCAGCTTAGATGGCAGGGATTATGGCTACACCTTC
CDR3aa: CASSLDGRDYGYTF

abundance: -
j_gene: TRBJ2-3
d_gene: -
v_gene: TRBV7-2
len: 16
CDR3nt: TGTGCCAGCAGCGCCCACGGACGGGGTCAAGCAGATACGCAGTATTTT
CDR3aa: CASSAHGRGQADTQYF

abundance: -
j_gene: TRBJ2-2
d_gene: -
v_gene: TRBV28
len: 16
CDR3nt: TGTGCCAGCAGTTTATACGTTAGGGGTTGGACCGGGGAGCTGTTTTTT
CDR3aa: CASSLYVRGWTGELFF

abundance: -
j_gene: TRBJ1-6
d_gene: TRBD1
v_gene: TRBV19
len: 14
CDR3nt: TGTGCCAGTAATTGGGGACAGGAGCATTCACCCCTCCACTTT
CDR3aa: CASNWGQEHSPLHF

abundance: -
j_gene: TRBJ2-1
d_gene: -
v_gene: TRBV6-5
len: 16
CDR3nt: TGTGCCAGCAGTTACACGGTACAGAGCTCCTACAATGAGCAGTTCTTC
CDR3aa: CASSYTVQSSYNEQFF

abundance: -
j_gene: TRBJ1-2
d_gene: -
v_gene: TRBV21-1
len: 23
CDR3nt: TGTGCCAGCAGCAAATCCCGAAATAGGACAGGCCGTCCTCTCCACCTTCCTAACTATGGCTACACCTTC
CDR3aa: CASSKSRNRTGRPLHLPNYGYTF

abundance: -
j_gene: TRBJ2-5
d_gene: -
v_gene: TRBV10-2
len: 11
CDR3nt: TGCGCCAGCAGTGAGGAGGTGACCCAGTACTTC
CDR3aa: CASSEEVTQYF

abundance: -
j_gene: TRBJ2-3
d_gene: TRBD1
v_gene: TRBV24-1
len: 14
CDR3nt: TGTGCCACCCAGGGGGACCCCAACACAGATACGCAGTATTTT
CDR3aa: CATQGDPNTDTQYF

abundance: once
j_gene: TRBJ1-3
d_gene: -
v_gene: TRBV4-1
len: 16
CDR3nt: TGCGCCAGCAGCCCGGACAGCGAAGGTTCTGGAAACACCATATATTTT
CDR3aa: CASSPDSEGSGNTIYF

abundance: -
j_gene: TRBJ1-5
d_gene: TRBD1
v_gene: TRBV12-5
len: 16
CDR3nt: TGTGCTAGTGGTTCCACCGACAGGGGGCGCGGTCAGCCCCAGCATTTT
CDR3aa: CASGSTDRGRGQPQHF

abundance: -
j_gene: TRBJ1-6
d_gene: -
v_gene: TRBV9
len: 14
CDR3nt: TGTGCCAGCAGCGCCCCAGGGTTACCCTCACCCCTCCACTTT
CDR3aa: CASSAPGLPSPLHF

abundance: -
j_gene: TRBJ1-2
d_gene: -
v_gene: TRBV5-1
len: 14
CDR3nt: TGCGCCAGCAGCCTGGATGACACCTCCTATGGCTACACCTTC
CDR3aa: CASSLDDTSYGYTF

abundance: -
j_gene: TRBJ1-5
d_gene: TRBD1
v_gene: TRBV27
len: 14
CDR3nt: TGTGCCAGCAGCTTACAGGGGGCCAATCAGCCCCAGCATTTT
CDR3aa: CASSLQGANQPQHF

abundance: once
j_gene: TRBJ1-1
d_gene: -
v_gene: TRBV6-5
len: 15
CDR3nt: TGTGCCAGCAGTTACTCGAGGGTAGGCGGAACTGAAGCTTTCTTT
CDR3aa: CASSYSRVGGTEAFF

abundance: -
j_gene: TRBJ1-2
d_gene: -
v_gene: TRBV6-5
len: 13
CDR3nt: TGTGCCAGCAGTTCCACAGGTGACTATGGCTACACCTTC
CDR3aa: CASSSTGDYGYTF

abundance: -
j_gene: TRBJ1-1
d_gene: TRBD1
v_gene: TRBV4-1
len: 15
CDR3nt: TGCGCCAGCGCGGAGCTACAGGGGTTAAGCACTGAAGCTTTCTTT
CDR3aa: CASAELQGLSTEAFF

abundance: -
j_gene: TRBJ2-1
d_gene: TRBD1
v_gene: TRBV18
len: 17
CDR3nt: TGTGCCAGCTCACCCCGACAGGGGGCCCCCGGCTACAATGAGCAGTTCTTC
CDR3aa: CASSPRQGAPGYNEQFF

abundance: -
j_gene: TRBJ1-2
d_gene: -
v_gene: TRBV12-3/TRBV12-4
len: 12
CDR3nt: TGTGCCAGCAGTTTAAGCGAGAGCGGCTACACCTTC
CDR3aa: CASSLSESGYTF

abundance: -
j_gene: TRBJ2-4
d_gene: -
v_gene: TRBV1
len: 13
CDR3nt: TGCACCAGCCCTTGTCTAGCCAAAAACATTCAGTACTTC
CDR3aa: CTSPCLAKNIQYF

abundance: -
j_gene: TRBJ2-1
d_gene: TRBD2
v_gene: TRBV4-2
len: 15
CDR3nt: TGTGCCAGCAGTCTAGACGGGGGGGGCCCCAATGAGCAGTTCTTC
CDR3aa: CASSLDGGGPNEQFF

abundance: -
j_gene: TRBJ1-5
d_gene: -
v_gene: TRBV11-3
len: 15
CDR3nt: TGTGCCAGCACCGTAGGGGCGGGGCTCGATCAGCCCCAGCATTTT
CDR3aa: CASTVGAGLDQPQHF